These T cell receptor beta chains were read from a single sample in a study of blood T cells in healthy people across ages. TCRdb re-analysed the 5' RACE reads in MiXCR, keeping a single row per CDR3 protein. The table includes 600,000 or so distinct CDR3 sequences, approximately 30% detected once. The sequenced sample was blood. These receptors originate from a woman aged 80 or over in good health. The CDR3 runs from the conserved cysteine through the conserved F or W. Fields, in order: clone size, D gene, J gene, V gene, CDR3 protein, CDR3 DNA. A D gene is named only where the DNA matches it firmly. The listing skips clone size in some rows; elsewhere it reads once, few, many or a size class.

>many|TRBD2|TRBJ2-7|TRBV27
CASSLSRLAGAYEQYF
TGTGCCAGCAGTTTATCCAGACTAGCGGGAGCCTACGAGCAGTACTTC
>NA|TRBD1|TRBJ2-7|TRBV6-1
CASSALGTGLNEQYF
TGTGCCAGCAGTGCCCTAGGGACAGGGCTCAACGAGCAGTACTTC
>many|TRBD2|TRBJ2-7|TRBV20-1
CSASSGDYEQYF
TGCAGTGCTAGTAGCGGGGACTACGAGCAGTACTTC
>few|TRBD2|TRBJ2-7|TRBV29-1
CSVGASGQSYEQYF
TGCAGCGTTGGAGCTAGCGGACAATCCTACGAGCAGTACTTC
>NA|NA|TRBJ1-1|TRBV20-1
CSATGLQNTEAFF
TGCAGTGCTACGGGACTTCAGAACACTGAAGCTTTCTTT
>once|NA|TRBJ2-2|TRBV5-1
CASCSASYTGELFF
TGCGCCAGCTGCTCGGCTAGCTATACCGGGGAGCTGTTTTTT
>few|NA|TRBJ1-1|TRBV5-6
CASSLTVLITEAFF
TGTGCCAGCAGCTTGACAGTATTAATCACTGAAGCTTTCTTT
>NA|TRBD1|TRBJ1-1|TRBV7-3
CASSHQPGTVGNTEAFF
TGTGCCAGCAGTCATCAACCAGGGACAGTCGGTAACACTGAAGCTTTCTTT
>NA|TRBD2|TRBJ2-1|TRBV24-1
CATGGASGGQETQFF
TGTGCCACCGGAGGGGCTAGCGGGGGACAAGAGACCCAGTTCTTC
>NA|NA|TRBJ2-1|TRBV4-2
CASSRGHSVSNEQFF
TGTGCCAGCAGCCGGGGACACTCGGTAAGCAATGAGCAGTTCTTC
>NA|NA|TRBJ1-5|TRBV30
CAWSEADQPQHF
TGTGCCTGGAGTGAAGCCGATCAGCCCCAGCATTTT
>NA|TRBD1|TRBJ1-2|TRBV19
CASSMAPGTATGYTF
TGTGCCAGTAGTATGGCGCCGGGGACAGCGACTGGCTACACCTTC
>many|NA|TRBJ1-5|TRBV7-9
CASSSPGRGGDQPQHF
TGTGCCAGCAGCTCCCCAGGGAGGGGGGGAGATCAGCCCCAGCATTTT
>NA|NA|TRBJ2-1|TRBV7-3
CASSSLGGGDEQFF
TGTGCCAGCAGCTCTCTTGGCGGTGGCGATGAGCAGTTCTTC
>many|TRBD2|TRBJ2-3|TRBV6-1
CASSELASGGGTQYF
TGTGCCAGCAGTGAACTGGCCAGCGGGGGTGGTACGCAGTATTTT
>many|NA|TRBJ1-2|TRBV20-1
CSARDIRGDYGYTF
TGCAGTGCTAGAGATATAAGGGGTGACTATGGCTACACCTTC
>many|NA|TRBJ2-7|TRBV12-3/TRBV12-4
CASSRGASGHEQYF
TGTGCCAGCAGTAGGGGGGCTAGCGGCCACGAGCAGTACTTC
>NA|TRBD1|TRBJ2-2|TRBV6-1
CASRGGTGTGNTGELFF
TGTGCCAGCAGAGGTGGGACCGGGACAGGGAACACCGGGGAGCTGTTTTTT
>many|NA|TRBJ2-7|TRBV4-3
CASSQDSGQGSYEQYF
TGCGCCAGCAGCCAAGATTCGGGACAAGGCTCCTACGAGCAGTACTTC
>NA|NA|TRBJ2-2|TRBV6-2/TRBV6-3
CASSYSWRTGELFF
TGTGCCAGCAGTTACTCATGGAGGACCGGGGAGCTGTTTTTT
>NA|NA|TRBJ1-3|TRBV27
CASSSGLSSGNTIYF
TGTGCCAGCAGTTCCGGACTCAGCTCTGGAAACACCATATATTTT
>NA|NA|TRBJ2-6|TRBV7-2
CASSLSLYGANVLTF
TGTGCCAGCAGCTTATCACTTTACGGGGCCAACGTCCTGACTTTC
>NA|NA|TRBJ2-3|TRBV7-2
CASSLLPGGDTQYF
TGTGCCAGCAGCTTATTACCTGGGGGAGATACGCAGTATTTT
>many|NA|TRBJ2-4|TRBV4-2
CASSQGGSKNIQYF
TGTGCCAGCAGCCAAGGAGGATCCAAAAACATTCAGTACTTC
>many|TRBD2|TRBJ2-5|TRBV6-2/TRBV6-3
CASSFIAGDLSETQYF
TGTGCCAGCAGTTTTATAGCGGGGGATCTGTCGGAGACCCAGTACTTC
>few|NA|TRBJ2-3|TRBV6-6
CASSPEVRGADTQYF
TGTGCCAGCAGTCCCGAGGTGCGGGGCGCAGATACGCAGTATTTT
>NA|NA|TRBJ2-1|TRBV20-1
CSARELEGAYNEQFF
TGTAGTGCTAGGGAGCTAGAAGGTGCCTACAATGAGCAGTTCTTC
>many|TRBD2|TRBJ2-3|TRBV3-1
CASSPRGTYTDTQYF
TGTGCCAGCAGCCCGCGGGGGACTTACACAGATACGCAGTATTTT
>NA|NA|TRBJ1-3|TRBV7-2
CASSPVGSLFGNTIYF
TGTGCCAGCAGCCCAGTGGGCAGTCTGTTTGGAAACACCATATATTTT
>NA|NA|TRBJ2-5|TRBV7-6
CASSSTRGAEETQYF
TGTGCCAGCAGCTCCACCCGGGGGGCAGAAGAGACCCAGTACTTC
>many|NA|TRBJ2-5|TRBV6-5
CASSRGGDSVETQYF
TGTGCCAGCTCCCGAGGAGGGGACTCTGTGGAGACCCAGTACTTC
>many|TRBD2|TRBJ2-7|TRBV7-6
CASSRTPGLAGTYEQYF
TGTGCCAGCAGCCGAACACCGGGACTAGCGGGGACATACGAGCAGTACTTC
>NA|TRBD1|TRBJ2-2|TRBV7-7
CASSLGLLTGANTGELFF
TGTGCCAGCAGCTTAGGGCTATTGACAGGGGCGAACACCGGGGAGCTGTTTTTT
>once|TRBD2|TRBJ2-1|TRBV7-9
CASSPLTSGTNEQFF
TGTGCCAGCAGCCCTCTAACTAGCGGGACCAATGAGCAGTTCTTC
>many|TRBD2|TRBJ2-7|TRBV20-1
CSASLMGGYEQYF
TGCAGTGCCTCCTTGATGGGGGGGTACGAGCAGTACTTC
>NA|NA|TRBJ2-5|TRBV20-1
CSALPPWGGYQETQYF
TGCAGTGCTCTCCCCCCGTGGGGGGGCTACCAAGAGACCCAGTACTTC
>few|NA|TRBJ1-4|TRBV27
CASRGWTNEKLFF
TGTGCCAGCCGCGGCTGGACTAATGAAAAACTGTTTTTT